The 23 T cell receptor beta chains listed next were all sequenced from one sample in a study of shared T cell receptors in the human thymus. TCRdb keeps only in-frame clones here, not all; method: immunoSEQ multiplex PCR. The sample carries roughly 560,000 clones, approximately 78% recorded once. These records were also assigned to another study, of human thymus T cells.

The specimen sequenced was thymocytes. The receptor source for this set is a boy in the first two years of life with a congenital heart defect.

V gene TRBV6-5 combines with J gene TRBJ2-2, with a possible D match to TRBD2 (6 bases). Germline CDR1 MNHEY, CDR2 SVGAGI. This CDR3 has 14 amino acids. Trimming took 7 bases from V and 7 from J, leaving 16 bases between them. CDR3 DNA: TGTGCCAGCAACCCGACTAGAGGCAACGGGGAGCTGTTTTTT. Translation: CASNPTRGNGELFF.

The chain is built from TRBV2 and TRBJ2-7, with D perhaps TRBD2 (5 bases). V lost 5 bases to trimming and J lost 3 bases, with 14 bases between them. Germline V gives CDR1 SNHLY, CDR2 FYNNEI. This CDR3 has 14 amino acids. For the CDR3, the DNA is TGTGCCAGCAGTCAGGACGGGATTGACTACGAGCAGTACTTC. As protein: CASSQDGIDYEQYF.

The CDR3 reads CASSQGDLWGEQPQHF. The DNA for the CDR3 is TGTGCCAGCTCACAGGGAGATCTTTGGGGGGAGCAGCCCCAGCATTTT. The V and J genes are TRBV18 and TRBJ1-5, with D perhaps TRBD1 (5 bases). This CDR3 is built from 16 residues. Germline V gene lookup returns CDR1 KGHSH and CDR2 LQKENI. V was trimmed by 4 bases and J by 7 bases, leaving 20 bases between them. Based on the CDR3 plus reference TRBV18 and TRBJ1-5, the full variable domain is NAGVMQNPRHLVRRRGQEARLRCSPMKGHSHVYWYRQLPEEGLKFMVYLQKENIIDESGMPKERFSAEFPKEGPSILRIQQVVRGDSAAYFCASSQGDLWGEQPQHFGDGTRLSIL.

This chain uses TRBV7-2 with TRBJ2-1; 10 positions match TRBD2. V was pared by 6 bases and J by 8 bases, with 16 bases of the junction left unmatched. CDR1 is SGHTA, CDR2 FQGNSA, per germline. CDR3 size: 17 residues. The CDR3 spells CASSPSAGLAEGHEQFF. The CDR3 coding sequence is TGTGCCAGCAGTCCCAGCGCCGGACTAGCGGAGGGGCATGAGCAGTTCTTC.

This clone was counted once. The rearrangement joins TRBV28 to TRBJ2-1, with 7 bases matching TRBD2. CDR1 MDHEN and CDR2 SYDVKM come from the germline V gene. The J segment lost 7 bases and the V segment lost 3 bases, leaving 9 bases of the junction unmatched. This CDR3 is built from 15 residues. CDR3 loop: CASSFPREGGNEQFF. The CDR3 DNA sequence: TGTGCCAGCAGTTTTCCGAGGGAGGGCGGGAATGAGCAGTTCTTC. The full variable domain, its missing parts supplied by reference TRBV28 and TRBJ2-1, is DVKVTQSSRYLVKRTGEKVFLECVQDMDHENMFWYRQDPGLGLRLIYFSYDVKMKEKGDIPEGYSVSREKKERFSLILESASTNQTSMYLCASSFPREGGNEQFFGPGTRLTVL.

The CDR3 protein is CASSPPPGHPKEAFF. The DNA for the CDR3 is TGTGCCAGCAGCCCCCCCCCGGGACACCCCAAAGAAGCTTTCTTT. This sequence joins TRBV27 and TRBJ1-1, with a tentative D call TRBD1 (6 bases). Per the germline V gene, CDR1 is MNHEY and CDR2 is SMNVEV (reference sequence). The CDR3 length is 15 residues. V was pared by 6 bases and J by 8 bases, with 22 bases between.

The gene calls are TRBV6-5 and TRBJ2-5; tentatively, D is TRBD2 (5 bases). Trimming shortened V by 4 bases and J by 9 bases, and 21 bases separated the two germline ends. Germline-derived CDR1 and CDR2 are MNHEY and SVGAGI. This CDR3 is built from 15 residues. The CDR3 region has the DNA TGTGCCAGCAGTTCCGCGAGTTGGGGAGCGGCGGCCCAGTACTTC. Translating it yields CASSSASWGAAAQYF.

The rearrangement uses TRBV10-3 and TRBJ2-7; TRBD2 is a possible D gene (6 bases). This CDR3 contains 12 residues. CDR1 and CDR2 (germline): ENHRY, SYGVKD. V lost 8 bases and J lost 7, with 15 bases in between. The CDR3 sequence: CAIGGEEGEQYF. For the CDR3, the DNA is TGTGCCATCGGCGGGGAGGAAGGGGAGCAGTACTTC.

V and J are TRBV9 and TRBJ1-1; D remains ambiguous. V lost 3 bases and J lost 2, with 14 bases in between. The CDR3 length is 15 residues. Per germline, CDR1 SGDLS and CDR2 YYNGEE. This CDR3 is CASSAREGFNTEAFF. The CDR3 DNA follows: TGTGCCAGCAGCGCTCGCGAGGGTTTTAACACTGAAGCTTTCTTT.

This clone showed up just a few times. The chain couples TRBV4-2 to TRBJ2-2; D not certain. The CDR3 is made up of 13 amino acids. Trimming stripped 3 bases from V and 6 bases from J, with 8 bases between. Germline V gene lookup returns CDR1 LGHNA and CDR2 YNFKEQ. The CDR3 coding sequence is TGTGCCAGCAGCCACCCTTATTCCGGGGAGCTGTTTTTT. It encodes CASSHPYSGELFF.

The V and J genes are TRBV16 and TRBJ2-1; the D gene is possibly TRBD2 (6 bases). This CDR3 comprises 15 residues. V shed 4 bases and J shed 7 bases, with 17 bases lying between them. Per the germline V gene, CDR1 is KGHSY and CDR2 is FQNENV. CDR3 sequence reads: CASSLPTTRMNEQFF. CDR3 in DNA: TGTGCCAGCAGCCTCCCCACGACTAGAATGAATGAGCAGTTCTTC.

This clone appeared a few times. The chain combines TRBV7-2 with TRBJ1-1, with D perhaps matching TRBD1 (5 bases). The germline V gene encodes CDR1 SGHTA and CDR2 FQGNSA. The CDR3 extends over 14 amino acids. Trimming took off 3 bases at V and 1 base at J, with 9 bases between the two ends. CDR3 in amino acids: CASSFRGRNTEAFF. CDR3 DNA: TGTGCCAGCAGCTTCCGGGGGAGGAACACTGAAGCTTTCTTT.

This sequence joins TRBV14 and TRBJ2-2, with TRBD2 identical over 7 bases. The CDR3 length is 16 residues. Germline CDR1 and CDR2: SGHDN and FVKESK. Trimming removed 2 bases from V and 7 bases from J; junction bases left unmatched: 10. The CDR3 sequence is CASSQKPRRGGGELFF. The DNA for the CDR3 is TGTGCCAGCAGCCAAAAACCCCGTCGCGGGGGCGGGGAGCTGTTTTTT.

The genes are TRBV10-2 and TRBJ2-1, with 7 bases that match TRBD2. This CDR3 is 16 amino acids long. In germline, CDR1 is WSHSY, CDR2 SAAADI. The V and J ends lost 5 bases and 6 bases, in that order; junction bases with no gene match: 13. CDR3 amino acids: CASSRWGREGSNEQFF. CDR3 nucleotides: TGCGCCAGCAGTAGGTGGGGGAGGGAGGGGTCCAATGAGCAGTTCTTC.

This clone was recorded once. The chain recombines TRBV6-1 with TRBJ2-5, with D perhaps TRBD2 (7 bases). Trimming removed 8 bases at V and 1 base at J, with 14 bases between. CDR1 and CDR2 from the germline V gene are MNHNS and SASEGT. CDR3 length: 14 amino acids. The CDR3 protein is CASGGGQAQETQYF. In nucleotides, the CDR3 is TGTGCCAGCGGGGGGGGACAAGCCCAAGAGACCCAGTACTTC.

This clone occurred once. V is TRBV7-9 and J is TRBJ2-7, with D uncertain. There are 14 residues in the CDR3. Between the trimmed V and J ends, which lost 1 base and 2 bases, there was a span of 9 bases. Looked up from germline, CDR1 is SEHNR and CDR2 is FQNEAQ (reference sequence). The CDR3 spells CASSLGNATYEQYF. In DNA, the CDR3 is TGTGCCAGCAGCTTAGGAAATGCGACCTACGAGCAGTACTTC.

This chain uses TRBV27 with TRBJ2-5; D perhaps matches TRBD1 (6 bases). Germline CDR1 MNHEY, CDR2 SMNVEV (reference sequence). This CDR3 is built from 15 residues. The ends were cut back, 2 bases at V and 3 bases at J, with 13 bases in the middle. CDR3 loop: CASSLTVQGEETQYF. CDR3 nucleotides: TGTGCCAGCAGTTTAACCGTACAGGGAGAAGAGACCCAGTACTTC.

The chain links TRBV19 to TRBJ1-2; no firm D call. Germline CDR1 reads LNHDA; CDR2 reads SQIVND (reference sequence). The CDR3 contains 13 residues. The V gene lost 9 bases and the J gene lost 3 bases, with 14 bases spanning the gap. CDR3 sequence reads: CASRLAGDYGYTF. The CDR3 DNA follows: TGTGCCAGCCGTTTAGCCGGGGACTATGGCTACACCTTC.

CDR3 protein: CASSPGLADSYEQYF. The DNA of the CDR3 is TGCGCCAGCAGTCCGGGACTAGCGGACTCCTACGAGCAGTACTTC. The chain has TRBV10-1 and TRBJ2-7; TRBD2 matches at 11 bases. Germline values: CDR1 WNHNN, CDR2 SYGVQD (reference sequence). The CDR3 loop spans 15 amino acids. V was clipped by 5 bases and J by 0 bases; unmatched bases: 3.

CDR3 sequence reads: CASSRTGGEKLFF. In nucleotides, the CDR3 is TGTGCCAGTAGCCGGACAGGCGGAGAAAAACTGTTTTTT. This rearrangement joins TRBV19 to TRBJ1-4; 7 bases fit TRBD1. Germline loops: CDR1 LNHDA, CDR2 SQIVND (reference sequence). CDR3 length equals 13 residues. The V and J ends lost 6 bases and 8 bases, in that order; junction bases with no gene match: 6.

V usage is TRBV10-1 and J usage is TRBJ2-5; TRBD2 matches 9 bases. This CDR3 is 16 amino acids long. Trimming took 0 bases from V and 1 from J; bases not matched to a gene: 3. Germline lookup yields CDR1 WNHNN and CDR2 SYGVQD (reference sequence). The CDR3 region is CASSESAGGPQETQYF. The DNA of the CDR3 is TGCGCCAGCAGTGAGTCGGCGGGAGGGCCCCAAGAGACCCAGTACTTC.

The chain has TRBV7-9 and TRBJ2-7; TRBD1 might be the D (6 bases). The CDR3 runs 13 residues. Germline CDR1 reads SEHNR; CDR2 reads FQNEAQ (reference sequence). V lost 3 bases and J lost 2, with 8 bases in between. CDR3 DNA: TGTGCCAGCAGCTTTGACAGGACCTACGAGCAGTACTTC. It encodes CASSFDRTYEQYF.

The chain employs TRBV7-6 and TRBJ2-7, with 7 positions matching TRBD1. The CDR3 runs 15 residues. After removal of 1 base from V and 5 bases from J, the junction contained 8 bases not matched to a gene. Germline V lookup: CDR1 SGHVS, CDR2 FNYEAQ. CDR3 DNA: TGTGCCAGCAGCTTAGAGGGGGCCGGGCACCACGAGCAGTACTTC. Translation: CASSLEGAGHHEQYF.